Listed below are T cell receptor beta chains from one sample, sequenced in a study of cytomegalovirus exposure and HLA in healthy donors. Measured with immunoSEQ multiplex PCR; TCRdb has only the in-frame clones, and not every one. This table holds 50,000 to 60,000 clones, about 80% found once. Material: PBMCs. The source of these receptors is a female donor in good health and CMV-seronegative. Each CDR3 is given with its conserved first and last residue. A D gene is named only where the DNA matches it firmly. The size of a clone is reported for some rows only, either as once, few or many, or as a class for expanded clones.

CDR3nt	CDR3aa	abundance	v_gene	d_gene	j_gene
TGCGCCAGCAGTCATGAGCATTTCTACGAGCAGTACTTC	CASSHEHFYEQYF	NA	TRBV5-1	NA	TRBJ2-7
TGTGCCAGCAGTGATTGGGGCAACTATGGCTACACCTTC	CASSDWGNYGYTF	once	TRBV25-1	NA	TRBJ1-2
TGCGCCAGCAGCCGACCGACAGTTTTGAACACTGAAGCTTTCTTT	CASSRPTVLNTEAFF	NA	TRBV4-1	NA	TRBJ1-1
TGTGCCATCGCACCCAGGGAGACCCAGTACTTC	CAIAPRETQYF	NA	TRBV6-4	NA	TRBJ2-5
TGTGCCAGCAGTTTATTTCCCTCCTATGGCTACACCTTC	CASSLFPSYGYTF	NA	TRBV27	NA	TRBJ1-2
TGTGCCAGCAGTGACTCAGGGACAGGGGGTAGTGAGCAGTTCTTC	CASSDSGTGGSEQFF	few	TRBV6-4	TRBD1	TRBJ2-1
TGTGCCAGCAGTGTTTATCGACGGAGCACTGAAGCTTTCTTT	CASSVYRRSTEAFF	NA	TRBV2	NA	TRBJ1-1
TGCGCCAGCAGAAAAGGGGGTAGGGCCTACAATGAGCAGTTCTTC	CASRKGGRAYNEQFF	NA	TRBV7-8	NA	TRBJ2-1
TGTGCCACCAGCAGGGCAACTAATGAAAAACTGTTTTTT	CATSRATNEKLFF	NA	TRBV6-6	NA	TRBJ1-4
TGTGCCAGCGGGAACCCGGGGGGTGCCACTGAAGCTTTCTTT	CASGNPGGATEAFF	once	TRBV14	NA	TRBJ1-1
TGTGCCAGCAGCTACGGACTAGCGGGGGGCTCCTTCGAGGGGGAGCTGTTTTTT	CASSYGLAGGSFEGELFF	NA	TRBV5-6	TRBD2	TRBJ2-2
TGTGCCAGCAGCAATAACGCAGGACTAGCGACAGATACGCAGTATTTT	CASSNNAGLATDTQYF	NA	TRBV9	TRBD2	TRBJ2-3
TGTGCCAGCATGGCCCGGGACAGAAATGGCTACACCTTC	CASMARDRNGYTF	NA	TRBV6-1	TRBD1	TRBJ1-2
TGCGCCAGCAGCCAGGCAGCGATGAACACTGAAGCTTTCTTT	CASSQAAMNTEAFF	NA	TRBV4-3	NA	TRBJ1-1
TGTGCCAGCAGCGTGGACAGGAACTATGGCTACACCTTC	CASSVDRNYGYTF	NA	TRBV9	TRBD1	TRBJ1-2
TGTGCCAGCAGCTTGCGGGACTCTTCCGGGAAACTGTTTTTT	CASSLRDSSGKLFF	NA	TRBV7-8	NA	TRBJ1-4
TGTGCCAGCAGCCCTGGCTTGGGACAGGGAGGCGAGCAGTACTTC	CASSPGLGQGGEQYF	NA	TRBV6-8	TRBD1	TRBJ2-7
TGTGCCAGCAGTGGAATTGGAGGCGGCGGGAATCAGCCCCAGCATTTT	CASSGIGGGGNQPQHF	NA	TRBV2	NA	TRBJ1-5
TGCGCCAGCAGCCCCGTCGAGGGGGCCGACTACGAGCAGTACTTC	CASSPVEGADYEQYF	NA	TRBV4-1	TRBD1	TRBJ2-7
TGTGCCAGTAGTATAAGGGGGACAGCATACTCTGGGGCCAACGTCCTGACTTTC	CASSIRGTAYSGANVLTF	NA	TRBV19	TRBD1	TRBJ2-6
TGTGCCAGTCTCCAGGGCGGTAGGCTAGGGTATGGCTACACCTTC	CASLQGGRLGYGYTF	NA	TRBV19	NA	TRBJ1-2
TGTGCCAGCAGCTTGGATGTCAAAGCTAGCACAGATACGCAGTATTTT	CASSLDVKASTDTQYF	NA	TRBV5-6	NA	TRBJ2-3
TGTGCCAGCAGCGACACTGCAGGGACAGGGAAATTAATTGAGCAGTTCTTC	CASSDTAGTGKLIEQFF	NA	TRBV11-3	TRBD1	TRBJ2-1
TGTGCCTGGACGGGACAGCTAACCTACGAGCAGTACTTC	CAWTGQLTYEQYF	NA	TRBV30	TRBD1	TRBJ2-7
TGTGCCATCAGTGAGTCCGCGGGGTCGCAGTTCTTC	CAISESAGSQFF	NA	TRBV10-3	NA	TRBJ2-1
TGTGCCAGCAGCTCCCCCCAGGGGCGCTCCTACAATGAGCAGTTCTTC	CASSSPQGRSYNEQFF	NA	TRBV11-2	NA	TRBJ2-1
TGTGCCAGTAGTATTGACGGCGGTGGGCCCCAGCATTTT	CASSIDGGGPQHF	NA	TRBV19	NA	TRBJ1-5